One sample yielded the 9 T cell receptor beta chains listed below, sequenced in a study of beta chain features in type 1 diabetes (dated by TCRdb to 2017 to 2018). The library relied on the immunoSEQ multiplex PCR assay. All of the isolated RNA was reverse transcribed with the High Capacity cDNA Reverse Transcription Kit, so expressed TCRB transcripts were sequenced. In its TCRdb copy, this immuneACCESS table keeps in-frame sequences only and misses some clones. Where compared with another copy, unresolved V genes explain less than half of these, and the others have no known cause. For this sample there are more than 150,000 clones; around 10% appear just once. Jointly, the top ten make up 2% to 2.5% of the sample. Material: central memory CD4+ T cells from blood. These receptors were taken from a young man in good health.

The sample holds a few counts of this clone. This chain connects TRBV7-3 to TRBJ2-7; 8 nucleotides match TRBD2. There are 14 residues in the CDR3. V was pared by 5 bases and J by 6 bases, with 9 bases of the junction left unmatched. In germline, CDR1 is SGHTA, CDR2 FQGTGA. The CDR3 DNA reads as TGTGCCAGCAGCCCCTCGGGGGGGCGCGGCGAGCAGTACTTC. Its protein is CASSPSGGRGEQYF.

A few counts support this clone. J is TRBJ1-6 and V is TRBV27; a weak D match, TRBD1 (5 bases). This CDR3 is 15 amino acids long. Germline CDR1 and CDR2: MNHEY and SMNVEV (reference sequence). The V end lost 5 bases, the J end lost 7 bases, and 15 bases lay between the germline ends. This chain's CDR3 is CASSPSGLKNSPLHF. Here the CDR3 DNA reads TGTGCCAGCAGTCCGTCGGGACTGAAAAATTCACCCCTCCACTTT.

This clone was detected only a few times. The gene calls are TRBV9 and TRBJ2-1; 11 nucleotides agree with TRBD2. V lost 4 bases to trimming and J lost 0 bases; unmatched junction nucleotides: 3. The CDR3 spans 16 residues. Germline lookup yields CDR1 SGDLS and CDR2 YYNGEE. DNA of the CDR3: TGTGCCAGCAGCCCTAGCGGGGGGTTCTCCTACAATGAGCAGTTCTTC. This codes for CASSPSGGFSYNEQFF.

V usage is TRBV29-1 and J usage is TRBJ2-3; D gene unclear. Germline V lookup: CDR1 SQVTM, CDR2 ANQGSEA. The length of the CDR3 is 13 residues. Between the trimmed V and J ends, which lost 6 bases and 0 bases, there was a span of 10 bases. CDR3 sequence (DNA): TGCAGCGTGGGTGCTACTAGCACAGATACGCAGTATTTT. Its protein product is CSVGATSTDTQYF.

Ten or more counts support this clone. The CDR3 DNA reads as TGTGCCAGCAGGAACACCGGGACAGGGTATAGCTATGGCTACACCTTC. Encoded protein: CASRNTGTGYSYGYTF. The chain has TRBV28 and TRBJ1-2, with 9 bases fitting TRBD1. The CDR3 extends over 16 amino acids. Trimming removed 6 bases from V and 4 bases from J; junction bases left unmatched: 12. In germline, CDR1 is MDHEN, CDR2 SYDVKM.

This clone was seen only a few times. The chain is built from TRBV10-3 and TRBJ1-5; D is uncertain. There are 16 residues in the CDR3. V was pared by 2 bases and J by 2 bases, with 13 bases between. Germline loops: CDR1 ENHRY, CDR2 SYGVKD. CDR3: CAISEATVAGNQPQHF. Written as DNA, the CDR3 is TGTGCCATCAGTGAGGCTACTGTGGCAGGCAATCAGCCCCAGCATTTT.

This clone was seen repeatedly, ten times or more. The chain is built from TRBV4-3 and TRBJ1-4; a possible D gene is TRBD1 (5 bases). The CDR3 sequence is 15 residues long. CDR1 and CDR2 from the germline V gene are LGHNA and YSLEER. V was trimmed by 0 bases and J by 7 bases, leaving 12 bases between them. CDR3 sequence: CASSQEAGRVEKLFF. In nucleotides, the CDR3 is TGCGCCAGCAGCCAAGAGGCAGGGAGGGTTGAAAAACTGTTTTTT.

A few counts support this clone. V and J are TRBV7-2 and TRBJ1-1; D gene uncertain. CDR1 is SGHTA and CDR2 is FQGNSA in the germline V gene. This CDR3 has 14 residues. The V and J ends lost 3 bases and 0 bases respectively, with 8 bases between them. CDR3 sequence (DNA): TGTGCCAGCAGCTTCGACGTAGTGAACACTGAAGCTTTCTTT. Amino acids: CASSFDVVNTEAFF.

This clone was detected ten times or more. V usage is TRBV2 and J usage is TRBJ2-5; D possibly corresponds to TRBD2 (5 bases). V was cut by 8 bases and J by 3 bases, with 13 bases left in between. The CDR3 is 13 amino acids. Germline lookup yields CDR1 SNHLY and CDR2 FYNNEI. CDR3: CASPEGREETQYF. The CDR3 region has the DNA TGTGCCAGCCCCGAGGGCCGAGAAGAGACCCAGTACTTC.